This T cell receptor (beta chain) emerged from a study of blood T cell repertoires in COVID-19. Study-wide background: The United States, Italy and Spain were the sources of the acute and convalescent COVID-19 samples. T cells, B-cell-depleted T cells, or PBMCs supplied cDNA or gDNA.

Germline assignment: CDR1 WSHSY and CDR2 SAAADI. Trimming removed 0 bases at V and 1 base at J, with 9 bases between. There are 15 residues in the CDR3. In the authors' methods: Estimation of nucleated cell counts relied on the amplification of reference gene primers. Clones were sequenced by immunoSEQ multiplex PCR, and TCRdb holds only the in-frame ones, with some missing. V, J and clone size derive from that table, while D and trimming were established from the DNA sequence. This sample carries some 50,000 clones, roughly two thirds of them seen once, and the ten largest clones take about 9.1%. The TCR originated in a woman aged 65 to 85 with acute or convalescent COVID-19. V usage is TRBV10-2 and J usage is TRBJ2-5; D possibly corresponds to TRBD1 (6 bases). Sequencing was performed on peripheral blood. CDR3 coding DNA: TGCGCCAGCAGTGAGTCGTACAGGGTCCAAGAGACCCAGTACTTC. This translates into CASSESYRVQETQYF.